Shown below are 22 T cell receptor beta chains from a single sample sequenced in a study of T-cell reconstitution after alpha-beta-depleted transplantation in children. The authors prepared the TCRbeta library with unique molecular identifiers. Each CDR3 protein gets one entry after TCRdb re-called the PCR reads with MiXCR. The data show some 830,000 distinct CDR3 sequences, roughly 15% seen once. The starting material was PBMCs, mostly from graft donor cells, obtained 360 days after TCRalphabeta/CD19-depleted stem cell transplant. The source is a male patient aged 10-17 years who had a stem cell transplant for acute lymphoblastic leukemia, so the T cells may come from the graft donor.

This chain uses TRBV4-1 with TRBJ2-7, with 9 nucleotides matching TRBD1. The CDR3 totals 14 residues. Germline CDR1 is MGHRA and CDR2 is YSYEKL. The V segment lost 3 bases and the J segment 4 bases; nucleotides outside the gene matches: 4. The CDR3 DNA reads TGCGCCAGCAGCCAGAACAGGGGGCGGTACGAGCAGTACTTC. Protein: CASSQNRGRYEQYF.

The CDR3 DNA reads as TGTGCCAGCAGCCAGGGACTAGCGGTCGTCTCCTACGAGCAGTACTTC. It codes for CASSQGLAVVSYEQYF. The chain joins TRBV4-2 to TRBJ2-7, with 11 nucleotides matching TRBD2. The ends lost 3 bases at V and 0 bases at J; junction bases unmatched: 4. The germline V gene has CDR1 LGHNA and CDR2 YNFKEQ. The CDR3 runs 16 residues.

As concerns this clonotype: A read error is possible here, since a much larger clone lies one base away. V usage is TRBV12-3 or TRBV12-4 and J usage is TRBJ1-1; TRBD1 aligns across 8 bases. CDR3 length: 15 amino acids. V lost 6 bases and J lost 1; bases outside the gene matches: 7. The DNA of the CDR3 is TGTGCCAGCAGCATCCGACAGGGGAAGAACACTGAAGCTTTCTTT. Its protein is CASSIRQGKNTEAFF.

In this sample, this clonotype turned up a few times. V and J are TRBV4-2 and TRBJ1-2, with TRBD1 matching 8 bases. The CDR3 sequence is 15 residues long. V trimming: 2 bases; J trimming: 8 bases; junction bases outside the gene matches: 10. Per germline, CDR1 LGHNA and CDR2 YNFKEQ. The CDR3 reads CASSQQGAWTNGYTF. Here the CDR3 DNA reads TGTGCCAGCAGCCAACAGGGGGCCTGGACCAACGGCTACACCTTC.

The genes are TRBV7-3 and TRBJ2-5; perhaps TRBD2 as D (5 bases). The CDR3 totals 16 residues. CDR1 and CDR2 (germline): SGHTA, FQGTGA. Trimming took off 3 bases at V and 2 bases at J, with 16 bases between the two ends. CDR3 amino acids: CASSLFGGLSQETQYF. CDR3 nucleotides: TGTGCCAGCAGCTTGTTCGGAGGACTTTCACAAGAGACCCAGTACTTC.

J is TRBJ2-1 and V is TRBV12-3 or TRBV12-4; D is possibly TRBD2 (5 bases). The ends were cut back, 3 bases at V and 0 bases at J, with 12 bases in the middle. The CDR3 spans 16 residues. The CDR3 coding sequence is TGTGCCAGCAGTTTCCTCGGACTCGCCTCCTACAATGAGCAGTTCTTC. This sequence encodes CASSFLGLASYNEQFF.

This clonotype showed up just a few times. The chain combines TRBV5-1 with TRBJ2-1; tentative D call: TRBD2 (6 bases). Germline values: CDR1 SGHRS, CDR2 YFSETQ. Trimming cost V 0 bases and J 0 bases, with 16 bases left between them. CDR3 length: 18 residues. CDR3 protein: CASSLAGLREGSYNEQFF. In nucleotides, the CDR3 is TGCGCCAGCAGCTTGGCCGGGTTGCGGGAAGGCTCCTACAATGAGCAGTTCTTC.

This clonotype was picked up a small number of times. This rearrangement joins TRBV20-1 to TRBJ2-7; 8 nucleotides align to TRBD2. The CDR3 loop spans 16 amino acids. J lost 5 bases, V lost 4 bases, and 16 bases had no gene match. The germline gives CDR1 DFQATT, CDR2 SNEGSKA (reference sequence). CDR3 in amino acids: CSAKWDSAGGSHEQYF. For the CDR3, the DNA is TGCAGTGCTAAGTGGGATTCCGCGGGAGGTTCCCACGAGCAGTACTTC.

This clonotype was counted only a few times. This sequence joins TRBV5-1 and TRBJ2-7, with D unclear. Trimming took off 1 base at V and 4 bases at J, with 12 bases between the two ends. CDR1 SGHRS and CDR2 YFSETQ come from the germline V gene. This CDR3 contains 14 residues. The CDR3 nucleotides read TGCGCCAGCAGCTTGAGCGTGGTGGAATACGAGCAGTACTTC. Amino acid sequence: CASSLSVVEYEQYF.

In this sample, this clonotype turned up a few times. CDR3 region: CASSALGLKETQYF. Here the CDR3 DNA reads TGTGCCAGCAGCGCACTGGGACTAAAAGAGACCCAGTACTTC. The gene calls are TRBV9 and TRBJ2-5; 7 bases align to TRBD2. Germline lookup yields CDR1 SGDLS and CDR2 YYNGEE. The J segment lost 3 bases and the V segment lost 3 bases, leaving 5 bases of the junction unmatched. The length of the CDR3 is 14 residues.

Regarding this clonotype: The germline gene is not matched at one end of the junction; a read error may be the cause. The gene calls are TRBV20-1 and TRBJ2-7; 11 positions match TRBD2. Germline loops: CDR1 DFQATT, CDR2 SNEGSKA (reference sequence). This CDR3 region has 16 residues. The CDR3 nucleotides are TGCTGTGCTAGAGATCCCGGACTAGCGGGCAACTACGAGCAGTACTTC. This gives the protein CCARDPGLAGNYEQYF.

A few counts support this clonotype. CDR3 bases: TGCGCCAGCAGCCAAGATGACTTCACCTACGAGCAGTACTTC. Protein: CASSQDDFTYEQYF. V and J are TRBV4-1 and TRBJ2-7; D not certain. Germline V gene data show CDR1 as MGHRA and CDR2 as YSYEKL. Trimming stripped 0 bases from V and 2 bases from J, with 8 bases between. The length of the CDR3 is 14 residues.

This clonotype has more than one count but fewer than ten. The chain links TRBV3-1 to TRBJ2-1; D may be TRBD2 (5 bases). CDR1 and CDR2 from the germline V gene are LGHDT and YNNKEL (reference sequence). V lost 3 bases and J 9 bases, leaving 18 bases between the germline ends. This CDR3 comprises 15 residues. CDR3 residues: CASSQSLAGYGEQFF. DNA of the CDR3: TGTGCCAGCAGCCAGAGCCTAGCCGGTTATGGTGAGCAGTTCTTC.

This clonotype was seen a handful of times. The V gene is TRBV27, the J gene TRBJ1-5, with TRBD1 as a possible D gene (5 bases). CDR1 MNHEY and CDR2 SMNVEV come from the germline V gene (reference sequence). CDR3 size: 15 residues. Trimming took off 3 bases at V and 5 bases at J, with 14 bases between the two ends. The CDR3 DNA reads as TGTGCCAGCAGTTTCTCCAGGGTAGGAGATCAGCCCCAGCATTTT. This codes for CASSFSRVGDQPQHF.

The table lists this clonotype with a few counts. The gene calls are TRBV5-1 and TRBJ2-2; 14 nucleotides agree with TRBD2. The CDR3 is made up of 19 amino acids. CDR1 and CDR2 (germline): SGHRS, YFSETQ. The junction had 10 bases not matched to a gene; V was cut back by 2 bases and J by 4 bases. CDR3 region: CASSFLDRGLAGVTGELFF. CDR3 bases: TGCGCCAGCAGCTTCTTGGACAGGGGACTAGCGGGGGTCACCGGGGAGCTGTTTTTT.

The J gene is TRBJ2-7, the V gene TRBV4-2; possible D gene TRBD2, 5 bases. Germline CDR1 reads LGHNA; CDR2 reads YNFKEQ. This CDR3 comprises 15 residues. Trimming shortened V by 5 bases and J by 0 bases, and 14 bases separated the two germline ends. The CDR3 reads CASSGGPRSSYEQYF. The CDR3 region has the DNA TGTGCCAGCAGCGGCGGGCCCCGGAGCTCCTACGAGCAGTACTTC.

The rearrangement uses TRBV11-2 and TRBJ2-4; no clear D. V lost 6 bases to trimming and J lost 5 bases, with 14 bases between them. The CDR3 is made up of 14 amino acids. Per the germline V gene, CDR1 is SGHAT and CDR2 is FQNNGV. The DNA of the CDR3 is TGTGCCAGCAGGAGCGTTTTCCGGCAAAACATTCAGTACTTC. Its protein is CASRSVFRQNIQYF.

V usage is TRBV4-1 and J usage is TRBJ1-2, with D possibly TRBD1 on 5 matching bases. This CDR3 contains 17 residues. Looked up from germline, CDR1 is MGHRA and CDR2 is YSYEKL. V was clipped by 2 bases and J by 6 bases, with 22 bases between them. CDR3 bases: TGCGCCAGCAGCCAACTCAGGACGTCAGGGAGGGTCGATGGCTACACCTTC. Translated, it gives CASSQLRTSGRVDGYTF.

This clonotype was seen more than once but under ten times. An end of the junction does not agree with germline; a read error may underlie this. CDR3 nucleotide sequence: TGTGCCAGCAGCGAAGACCGGACGGATACCGGGGAGCTGTTTTTT. Translated, it gives CASSEDRTDTGELFF. V is TRBV6-1 and J is TRBJ2-2; D call uncertain. The length of the CDR3 is 15 residues. CDR1 and CDR2 from the germline V gene are MNHNS and SASEGT.

This clonotype was observed a few times. The chain recombines TRBV12-3 or TRBV12-4 with TRBJ2-1; D gene ambiguous. The CDR3 extends over 13 amino acids. V was cut by 6 bases and J by 13 bases, with 19 bases left in between. CDR3 nucleotide sequence: TGTGCCAGCAGAGATTTAAGGGCAGGCACTCAGTTCTTC. Translation: CASRDLRAGTQFF.

The table lists this clonotype with a few counts. The V and J genes are TRBV10-3 and TRBJ2-7; 10 bases match TRBD2. Germline V gives CDR1 ENHRY, CDR2 SYGVKD. CDR3 length equals 16 residues. The V and J ends lost 0 bases and 6 bases, in that order; junction bases with no gene match: 8. The CDR3 sequence is CAISESVLAGEVEQYF. The CDR3 DNA reads TGTGCCATCAGTGAGTCGGTGCTAGCGGGAGAGGTCGAGCAGTACTTC.

This clonotype was counted only a few times. The gene calls are TRBV5-1 and TRBJ2-7; TRBD2 is a possible D gene (6 bases). Germline CDR1 SGHRS, CDR2 YFSETQ. The V gene lost 0 bases and the J gene lost 6 bases, with 13 bases spanning the gap. The CDR3 loop spans 14 amino acids. The DNA of the CDR3 is TGCGCCAGCAGCTTGGACCGGGAGTGGGTCGAGCAGTACTTC. The encoded protein is CASSLDREWVEQYF.